These 26 T cell receptor beta chains were all obtained from the same sample, sequenced in a study of cytomegalovirus exposure and HLA in healthy donors. Method: immunoSEQ multiplex PCR; TCRdb's copy keeps in-frame clones and lacks some. The table includes approximately 170,000 clones, 85% detected once. Source material: PBMCs. These receptors came from a man aged 18 to 30 in good health and CMV-seropositive.

V usage is TRBV2 and J usage is TRBJ2-3; 14 bases agree with TRBD2. The CDR3 loop spans 18 amino acids. With 3 bases clipped from V and 2 bases from J, the junction kept 7 bases outside the gene matches. In germline, CDR1 is SNHLY, CDR2 FYNNEI. Here the CDR3 DNA reads TGTGCCAGCAGTGATGCGACTAGCGGGGGGGTGCTCACAGATACGCAGTATTTT. Protein product: CASSDATSGGVLTDTQYF.

The chain uses TRBV5-1 and TRBJ2-7; 8 nucleotides line up with TRBD2. CDR1 and CDR2 (germline): SGHRS, YFSETQ. The CDR3 covers 15 residues. With 4 bases clipped from V and 0 bases from J, the junction kept 6 bases outside the gene matches. CDR3 protein: CASSEGLDLSYEQYF. The CDR3 coding sequence is TGCGCCAGCAGCGAGGGACTAGACCTCTCCTACGAGCAGTACTTC. Full variable domain (outside the CDR3, taken from reference TRBV5-1 and TRBJ2-7): KAGVTQTPRYLIKTRGQQVTLSCSPISGHRSVSWYQQTPGQGLQFLFEYFSETQRNKGNFPGRFSGRQFSNSRSEMNVSTLELGDSALYLCASSEGLDLSYEQYFGPGTRLTVT.

The chain is built from TRBV29-1 and TRBJ2-1, with TRBD2 matching 8 bases. CDR3 length: 14 residues. V lost 5 bases, J lost 3 bases, and 6 bases stayed unmatched. Germline loops: CDR1 SQVTM, CDR2 ANQGSEA. The CDR3 nucleotides are TGCAGCGTTTTACTAGCGGTGAACTACAATGAGCAGTTCTTC. Its translation: CSVLLAVNYNEQFF.

The genes are TRBV6-5 and TRBJ1-2, with 10 bases matching TRBD1. Germline trimming cut 6 bases from V and 5 bases from J; bases unmatched to any gene: 6. Germline V gives CDR1 MNHEY, CDR2 SVGAGI. CDR3 size: 14 residues. Here the CDR3 reads CASRRGQGVYGYTF. The DNA for the CDR3 is TGTGCCAGCAGGAGAGGACAGGGGGTTTATGGCTACACCTTC.

V usage is TRBV28 and J usage is TRBJ1-2; D call uncertain. The CDR3 covers 15 residues. The V gene lost 3 bases and the J gene lost 0 bases, with 11 bases spanning the gap. Looked up from germline, CDR1 is MDHEN and CDR2 is SYDVKM. The CDR3 DNA reads as TGTGCCAGCAGTTTTCTGAGTACAGCTAACTATGGCTACACCTTC. Its protein product is CASSFLSTANYGYTF.

This sequence joins TRBV9 and TRBJ2-3, with TRBD2 identical over 7 bases. Germline values: CDR1 SGDLS, CDR2 YYNGEE. The CDR3 spans 14 residues. The V segment lost 0 bases and the J segment 8 bases; nucleotides outside the gene matches: 6. The CDR3 DNA reads as TGTGCCAGCAGCGTAGAACCCGAGCGGGGTACGCAGTATTTT. It yields the protein CASSVEPERGTQYF. Based on the CDR3 plus reference TRBV9 and TRBJ2-3, the full variable domain is DSGVTQTPKHLITATGQRVTLRCSPRSGDLSVYWYQQSLDQGLQFLIQYYNGEERAKGNILERFSAQQFPDLHSELNLSSLELGDSALYFCASSVEPERGTQYFGPGTRLTVL.

V is TRBV13 and J is TRBJ1-3; D gene ambiguous. Germline V gene sequence: CDR1 PRHDT, CDR2 FYEKMQ (reference sequence). The CDR3 contains 15 residues. V was shortened by 1 base and J by 2 bases, with 9 bases between the two germline ends. The CDR3 spells CASSLEREAGNTIYF. The CDR3 bases are TGTGCCAGCAGCTTAGAGAGGGAAGCTGGAAACACCATATATTTT.

The chain employs TRBV5-1 and TRBJ2-3; 8 bases agree with TRBD1. Germline V gene sequence: CDR1 SGHRS, CDR2 YFSETQ. This CDR3 region has 12 residues. Trimming removed 4 bases from V and 9 bases from J; junction bases left unmatched: 4. The CDR3 reads CASSTQGETQYF. The CDR3 DNA reads as TGCGCCAGCAGCACACAGGGGGAGACGCAGTATTTT.

The J gene is TRBJ1-2, the V gene TRBV5-5; a weak D match, TRBD1 (6 bases). The CDR3 covers 15 residues. V was shortened by 0 bases and J by 0 bases, with 9 bases between the two germline ends. Germline V gene sequence: CDR1 SGHKS, CDR2 YYEKEE (reference sequence). DNA of the CDR3: TGTGCCAGCAGCTTGGACAGGGCCTCTAACTATGGCTACACCTTC. Its translation is CASSLDRASNYGYTF.

This clone was detected only once. V usage is TRBV6-1 and J usage is TRBJ2-5; tentatively, D is TRBD2 (6 bases). Germline CDR1 is MNHNS and CDR2 is SASEGT. Trimming cost V 8 bases and J 5 bases, with 12 bases left between them. This CDR3 is 12 amino acids long. The CDR3 region has the DNA TGTGCCAGCTCGGAGGGTTGGGAGACCCAGTACTTC. Its protein product is CASSEGWETQYF.

The V and J genes are TRBV9 and TRBJ1-2; D is ambiguous. The CDR3 has 14 residues. The V gene's germline CDR1 is SGDLS and CDR2 YYNGEE. V gave up 3 bases and J gave up 8 bases, with 17 bases separating them. The CDR3 DNA reads as TGTGCCAGCAGCGCCGACGGGATTTTAAACGGCTACACCTTC. It is translated as CASSADGILNGYTF. Filled out from reference TRBV9 and TRBJ1-2, the complete variable domain reads DSGVTQTPKHLITATGQRVTLRCSPRSGDLSVYWYQQSLDQGLQFLIQYYNGEERAKGNILERFSAQQFPDLHSELNLSSLELGDSALYFCASSADGILNGYTFGSGTRLTVV.

CDR3 amino acids: CASSFSAQLRYEQYF. The DNA for the CDR3 is TGTGCCAGCAGCTTCAGCGCCCAGCTTAGATACGAGCAGTACTTC. The J gene is TRBJ2-7, the V gene TRBV5-6, with unresolved D. The CDR3 runs 15 residues. V was shortened by 2 bases and J by 4 bases, with 16 bases between the two germline ends. CDR1 and CDR2 (germline): SGHDT, YYEEEE.

Written as DNA, the CDR3 is TGTGCCAGCAGTGATAGTTCGACACAGGGGAGCGGCGGCTACACCTTC. This translates into CASSDSSTQGSGGYTF. The chain joins TRBV2 to TRBJ1-2, with 7 bases matching TRBD1. Trimming took 3 bases from V and 8 from J; bases not matched to a gene: 15. This CDR3 comprises 16 residues. CDR1 and CDR2 from the germline V gene are SNHLY and FYNNEI.

The V and J genes are TRBV11-1 and TRBJ2-4; D ambiguous. Germline V lookup: CDR1 SGHAT, CDR2 FQDESV (reference sequence). V dropped 4 bases and J dropped 0 bases, with 7 bases sitting between them. CDR3 length: 14 amino acids. CDR3 in DNA: TGTGCCAGCAGCTCCCGGTTAGCCAAAAACATTCAGTACTTC. Protein sequence: CASSSRLAKNIQYF.

The rearrangement links TRBV28 to TRBJ1-1; 7 bases are a match to TRBD1. The CDR3 spans 17 residues. J was trimmed by 1 base and V by 5 bases; bases with no gene match: 13. Germline V gene lookup returns CDR1 MDHEN and CDR2 SYDVKM. The CDR3 nucleotides are TGTGCCAGCAGTCCCCTGACAGGGACGATTAGGAACACTGAAGCTTTCTTT. This sequence encodes CASSPLTGTIRNTEAFF.

This chain uses TRBV19 with TRBJ2-2, with D possibly matching TRBD2 (6 bases). Germline V gene data show CDR1 as LNHDA and CDR2 as SQIVND (reference sequence). The V end lost 7 bases, the J end lost 6 bases, and 15 bases lay between the germline ends. The CDR3 has 14 amino acids. CDR3 in DNA: TGTGCCAGTACCACCGGGGGAGTCGCCGGGGAGCTGTTTTTT. It is translated as CASTTGGVAGELFF.

This clone was counted a single time. The chain couples TRBV27 to TRBJ2-6; 7 bases align to TRBD1. Germline loops: CDR1 MNHEY, CDR2 SMNVEV (reference sequence). This CDR3 is 19 amino acids long. The junction had 8 bases not matched to a gene; V was cut back by 0 bases and J by 0 bases. The CDR3 spells CASSLSSAGGYSGANVLTF. The CDR3 DNA is TGTGCCAGCAGTTTATCCTCGGCAGGGGGTTACTCTGGGGCCAACGTCCTGACTTTC. The variable domain in full, with the rest retrieved from reference TRBV27 and TRBJ2-6, is EAQVTQNPRYLITVTGKKLTVTCSQNMNHEYMSWYRQDPGLGLRQIYYSMNVEVTDKGDVPEGYKVSRKEKRNFPLILESPSPNQTSLYFCASSLSSAGGYSGANVLTFGAGSRLTVL.

This chain links TRBV27 with TRBJ2-5; 9 nucleotides match TRBD2. The CDR3 length is 13 residues. V dropped 5 bases and J dropped 5; count of bases not matched to a gene: 3. Per the germline V gene, CDR1 is MNHEY and CDR2 is SMNVEV (reference sequence). CDR3 in DNA: TGTGCCAGCAGTGCTCTAGCGGGGGAGACCCAGTACTTC. Protein: CASSALAGETQYF.

The chain links TRBV7-2 to TRBJ1-2, with 9 bases aligning to TRBD1. The germline gives CDR1 SGHTA, CDR2 FQGNSA. CDR3 length equals 13 residues. V gave up 5 bases and J gave up 6 bases; unmatched junction bases: 4. CDR3 loop: CASSLGTGNGYTF. In nucleotides, the CDR3 is TGTGCCAGCAGCCTCGGGACAGGGAATGGCTACACCTTC.

The chain employs TRBV7-9 and TRBJ2-3, with D possibly matching TRBD1 (6 bases). CDR3 size: 13 residues. CDR1 SEHNR and CDR2 FQNEAQ come from the germline V gene (reference sequence). V was trimmed by 5 bases and J by 4 bases, leaving 10 bases between them. The CDR3 region is CASSPGDADTQYF. CDR3 DNA: TGTGCCAGCAGCCCAGGGGATGCAGATACGCAGTATTTT.

The rearrangement joins TRBV5-1 to TRBJ1-4; TRBD1 is a possible D gene (5 bases). The CDR3 is 15 amino acids. The germline gives CDR1 SGHRS, CDR2 YFSETQ. Deletions cut 3 bases from V and 5 bases from J, with 14 bases between. In nucleotides, the CDR3 is TGCGCCAGCAGCTCCCGGACACTCCGCAATGAAAAACTGTTTTTT. Protein product: CASSSRTLRNEKLFF.

For the CDR3, the DNA is TGTGCCAGCAGCGCGGAGTGGGACAGTCCCTACGAGCAGTACTTC. Translating gives CASSAEWDSPYEQYF. The chain recombines TRBV9 with TRBJ2-7; 7 nucleotides match TRBD1. The CDR3 contains 15 residues. V was pared by 3 bases and J by 2 bases, with 8 bases of the junction left unmatched. CDR1 and CDR2 from the germline V gene are SGDLS and YYNGEE. The full variable domain, its missing parts supplied by reference TRBV9 and TRBJ2-7, is DSGVTQTPKHLITATGQRVTLRCSPRSGDLSVYWYQQSLDQGLQFLIQYYNGEERAKGNILERFSAQQFPDLHSELNLSSLELGDSALYFCASSAEWDSPYEQYFGPGTRLTVT.

This chain uses TRBV9 with TRBJ1-4, with 7 bases that match TRBD1. The V gene end was trimmed by 0 bases and the J gene end by 7 bases; junction bases not matched to a gene: 3. This CDR3 spans 14 amino acids. From germline, CDR1 is SGDLS and CDR2 YYNGEE. Written as DNA, the CDR3 is TGTGCCAGCAGCGTAGAGGGACAGCCTGAAAAACTGTTTTTT. It yields the protein CASSVEGQPEKLFF.

This chain joins TRBV6-6 and TRBJ1-2; TRBD1 matches 8 bases. Per the germline V gene, CDR1 is MNHNY and CDR2 is SVGAGI (reference sequence). V dropped 4 bases and J dropped 0; count of bases not matched to a gene: 4. This CDR3 is 15 amino acids long. CDR3 nucleotide sequence: TGTGCCAGCAGTTCGCCGACAGGGGCTAACTATGGCTACACCTTC. Its protein is CASSSPTGANYGYTF.

V gene TRBV27 combines with J gene TRBJ1-1; a weak D match, TRBD1 (6 bases). The germline V gene has CDR1 MNHEY and CDR2 SMNVEV (reference sequence). Trimming shortened V by 2 bases and J by 3 bases, and 10 bases separated the two germline ends. This CDR3 region has 14 residues. CDR3 loop: CASSLSTGYTEAFF. As DNA, the CDR3 is TGTGCCAGCAGTTTAAGCACAGGGTACACTGAAGCTTTCTTT.

The V gene is TRBV11-3, the J gene TRBJ2-1; TRBD2 aligns across 9 bases. The germline V gene has CDR1 SGHNT and CDR2 YENEEA. V gave up 1 base and J gave up 6 bases; unmatched junction bases: 10. The CDR3 has 17 amino acids. The CDR3 nucleotides are TGTGCCAGCAGCTTAGCTTCAGGACTAGCGACCCCCAATGAGCAGTTCTTC. Protein product: CASSLASGLATPNEQFF.